The present TCR beta chain was sequenced within a study of T cells in Graves' hyperthyroidism and ophthalmopathy. Study-level points and caveats: The blood repertoire included most of the expanded thyroid clonotypes above 0.001.

The germline gives CDR1 MNHNS, CDR2 SASEGT. The CDR3 spans 13 residues. Trimming took 8 bases from V and 5 from J, leaving 15 bases between them. Pregnant or lactating patients were excluded, as were those with uncontrolled infection or other autoimmune disease. Notes on this clonotype: Antigen unknown.

Amplified TCR beta CDR3 regions came from RNA transcripts. HTBI primers were the set used in a first-round RT-PCR of the TCR CDR3. TCRdb reanalysed the multiplex PCR reads using MiXCR and keeps one entry per CDR3 protein. The table has roughly 500,000 distinct CDR3 sequences, 46% seen once. The genes are TRBV6-1 and TRBJ1-1; the D gene is possibly TRBD1 (5 bases). The sequencing input was peripheral blood or thyroid tissue (not recorded which). This receptor was identified in an adult woman with Graves' disease, either hyperthyroidism or ophthalmopathy (not recorded which). CDR3 protein: CASGQGDWTEAFF. Written as DNA, the CDR3 is TGTGCCAGCGGCCAAGGGGATTGGACTGAAGCTTTCTTT.